This record covers a single T cell receptor (beta chain). Its antigen is not identified. The CDR3 spans 14 residues. Germline V gives CDR1 SGHTA, CDR2 FQGTGA. V lost 4 bases, J lost 1 base, and 10 bases lay in between. The data derive from a study of T cell responses to AZD1222 COVID-19 vaccine. Study findings and constraints: Two doses of AZD1222 preceded a rise in Spike-specific TCR breadth and depth. Repertoires in all cases were sampled only once the peak T cell response had passed. Just a handful of AZD1222 recipients tested seropositive at baseline. As reported, nearly half of all spike-specific TCRs target variant regions that are unmutated.

This table comes from immunoSEQ multiplex PCR, and its TCRdb copy is limited to in-frame clones, with some not included. The sample yields tens of thousands of clones, roughly 89% seen once. This clonotype originated in an adult who received the AZD1222 COVID-19 vaccine. This specimen consisted of peripheral blood, obtained 28 days after the second AZD1222 dose. The chain uses TRBV7-3 and TRBJ1-1; the D is unclear. Here the CDR3 DNA reads TGTGCCAGCAGCTCGGACCCAGGGAACACTGAAGCTTTCTTT. Residues: CASSSDPGNTEAFF.